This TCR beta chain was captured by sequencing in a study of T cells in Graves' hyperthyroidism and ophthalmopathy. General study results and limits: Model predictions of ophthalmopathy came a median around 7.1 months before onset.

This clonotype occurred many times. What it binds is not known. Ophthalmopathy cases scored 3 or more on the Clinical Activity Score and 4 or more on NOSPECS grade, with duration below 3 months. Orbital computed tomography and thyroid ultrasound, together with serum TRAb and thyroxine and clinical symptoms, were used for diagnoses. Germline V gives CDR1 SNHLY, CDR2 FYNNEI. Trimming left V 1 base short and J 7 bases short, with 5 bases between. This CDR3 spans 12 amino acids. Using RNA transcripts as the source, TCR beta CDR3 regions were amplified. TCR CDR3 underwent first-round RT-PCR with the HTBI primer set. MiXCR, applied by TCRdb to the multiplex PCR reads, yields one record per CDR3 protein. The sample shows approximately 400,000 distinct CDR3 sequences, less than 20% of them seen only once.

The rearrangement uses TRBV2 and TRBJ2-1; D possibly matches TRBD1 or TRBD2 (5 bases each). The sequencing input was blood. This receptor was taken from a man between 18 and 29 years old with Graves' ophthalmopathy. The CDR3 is CASSEGGNEQFF. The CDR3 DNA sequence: TGTGCCAGCAGTGAAGGGGGGAATGAGCAGTTCTTC.